This paragraph covers one T cell receptor (beta chain) sequence. CDR1 is MNHEY and CDR2 is SMNVEV in the germline V gene (reference sequence). The CDR3 loop spans 16 amino acids. Trimming removed 4 bases from V and 6 bases from J, with 21 bases in between. This specimen belongs to a study of blood T cell repertoires in COVID-19. The wider study: Material from acute and convalescent COVID-19 was sourced from the United States, Italy and Spain. PBMCs, B-cell-depleted T cells, or T cells provided the cDNA or gDNA that made up the material.

Authors' processing steps: By means of reference gene primer amplification, nucleated cell counts were estimated. Only in-frame clones appear in the TCRdb table, and some are missing; sequencing was by immunoSEQ multiplex PCR. V and J calls plus clone size are reproduced from that table; the DNA served to infer D and trimming. The sample includes around 150,000 clones, about nine tenths of them seen just once. The chain uses TRBV27 and TRBJ1-1, with D unresolved. Material: peripheral blood. The source is a woman aged 60 to 75 with active or convalescent COVID-19. CDR3 DNA: TGTGCCAGCAGTTCCAATAACGCGGGGAGGTGGGCTGAAGCTTTCTTT. It codes for CASSSNNAGRWAEAFF.